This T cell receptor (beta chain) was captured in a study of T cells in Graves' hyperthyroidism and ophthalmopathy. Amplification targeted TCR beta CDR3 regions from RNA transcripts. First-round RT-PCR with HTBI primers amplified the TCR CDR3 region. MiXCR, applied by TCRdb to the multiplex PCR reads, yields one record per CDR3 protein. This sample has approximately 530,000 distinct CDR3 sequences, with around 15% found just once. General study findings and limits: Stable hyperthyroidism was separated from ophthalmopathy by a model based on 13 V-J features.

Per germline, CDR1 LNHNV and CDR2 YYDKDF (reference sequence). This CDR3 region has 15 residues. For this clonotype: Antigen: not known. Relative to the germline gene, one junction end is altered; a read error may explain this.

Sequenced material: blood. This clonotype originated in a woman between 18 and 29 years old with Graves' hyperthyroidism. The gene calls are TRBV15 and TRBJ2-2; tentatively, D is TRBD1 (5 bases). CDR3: CATGRDLGDTGELFF. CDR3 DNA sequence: TGTGCCACCGGCAGAGATTTAGGGGACACCGGGGAGCTGTTTTTT.